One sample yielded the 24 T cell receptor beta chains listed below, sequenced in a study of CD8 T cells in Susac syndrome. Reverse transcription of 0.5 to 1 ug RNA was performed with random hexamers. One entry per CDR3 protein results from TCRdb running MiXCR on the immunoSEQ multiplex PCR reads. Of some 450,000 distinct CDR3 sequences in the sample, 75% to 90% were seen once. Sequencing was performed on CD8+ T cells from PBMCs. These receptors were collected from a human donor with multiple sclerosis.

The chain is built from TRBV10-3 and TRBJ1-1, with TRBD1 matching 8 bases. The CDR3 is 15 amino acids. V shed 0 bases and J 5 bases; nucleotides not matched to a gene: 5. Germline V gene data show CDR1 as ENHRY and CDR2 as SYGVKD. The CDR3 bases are TGTGCCATCAGTGAGTCTCTGACAGGGGAGACTGAAGCTTTCTTT. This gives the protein CAISESLTGETEAFF.

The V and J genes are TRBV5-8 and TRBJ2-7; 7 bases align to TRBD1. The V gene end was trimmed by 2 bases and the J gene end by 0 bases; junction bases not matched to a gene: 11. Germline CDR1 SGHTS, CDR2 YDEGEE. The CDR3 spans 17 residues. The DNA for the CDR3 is TGTGCCAGCAGCTTACAATACGACAGGGACAACTCCTACGAGCAGTACTTC. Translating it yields CASSLQYDRDNSYEQYF.

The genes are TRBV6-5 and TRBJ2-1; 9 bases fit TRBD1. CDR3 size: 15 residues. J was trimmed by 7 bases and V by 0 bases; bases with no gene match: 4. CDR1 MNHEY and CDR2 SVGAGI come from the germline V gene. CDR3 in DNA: TGTGCCAGCAGTTACTCTGGACAGGGGAGGAATGAGCAGTTCTTC. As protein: CASSYSGQGRNEQFF.

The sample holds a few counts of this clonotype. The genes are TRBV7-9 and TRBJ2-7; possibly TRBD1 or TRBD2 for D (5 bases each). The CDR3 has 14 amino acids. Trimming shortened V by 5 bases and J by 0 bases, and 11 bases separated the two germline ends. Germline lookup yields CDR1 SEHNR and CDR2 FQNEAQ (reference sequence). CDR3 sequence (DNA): TGTGCCAGCAGCCTACCGGGACCCTCCTACGAGCAGTACTTC. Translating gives CASSLPGPSYEQYF. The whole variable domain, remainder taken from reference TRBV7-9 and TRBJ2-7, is DTGVSQNPRHKITKRGQNVTFRCDPISEHNRLYWYRQTLGQGPEFLTYFQNEAQLEKSRLLSDRFSAERPKGSFSTLEIQRTEQGDSAMYLCASSLPGPSYEQYFGPGTRLTVT.

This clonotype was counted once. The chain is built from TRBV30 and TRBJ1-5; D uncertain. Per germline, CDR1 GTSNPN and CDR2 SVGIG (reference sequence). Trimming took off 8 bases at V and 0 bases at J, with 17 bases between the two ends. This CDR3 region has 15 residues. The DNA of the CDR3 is TGTGCCGCCAAGAGGGAAGACTATAGCAATCAGCCCCAGCATTTT. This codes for CAAKREDYSNQPQHF.

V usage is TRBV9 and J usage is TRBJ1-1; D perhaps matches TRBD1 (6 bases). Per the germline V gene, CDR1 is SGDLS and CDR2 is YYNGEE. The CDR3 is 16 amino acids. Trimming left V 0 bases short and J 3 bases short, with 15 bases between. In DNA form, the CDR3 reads TGTGCCAGCAGCGTAGTAGGTCGGACAGCGGACACTGAAGCTTTCTTT. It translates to CASSVVGRTADTEAFF.

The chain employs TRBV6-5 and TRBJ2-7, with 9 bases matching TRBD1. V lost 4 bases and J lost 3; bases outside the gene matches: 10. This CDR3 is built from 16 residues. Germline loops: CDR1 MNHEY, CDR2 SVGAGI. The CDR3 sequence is CASSSRRDRDFYEQYF. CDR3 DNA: TGTGCCAGCAGTTCTCGCCGGGACAGGGATTTCTACGAGCAGTACTTC.

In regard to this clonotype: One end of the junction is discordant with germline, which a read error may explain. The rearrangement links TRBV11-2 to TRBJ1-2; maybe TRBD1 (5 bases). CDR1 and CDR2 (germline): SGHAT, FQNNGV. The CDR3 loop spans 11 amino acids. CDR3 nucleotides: TGTGCCACCTCTAGGGGTGGGGCCACGGACTTC. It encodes CATSRGGATDF.

The CDR3 here is CASSMWDRGGTGELFF. The CDR3 bases are TGTGCCAGCAGTATGTGGGACAGGGGAGGCACCGGGGAGCTGTTTTTT. The chain uses TRBV27 and TRBJ2-2, with 10 bases identical to TRBD1. The V gene's germline CDR1 is MNHEY and CDR2 SMNVEV (reference sequence). J lost 4 bases, V lost 5 bases, and 7 bases had no gene match. CDR3 length: 16 residues.

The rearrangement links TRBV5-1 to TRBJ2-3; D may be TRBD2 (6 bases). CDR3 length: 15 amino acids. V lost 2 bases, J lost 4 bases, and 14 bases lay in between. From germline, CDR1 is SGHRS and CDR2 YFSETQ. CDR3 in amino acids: CASSFRGRGPDTQYF. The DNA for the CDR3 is TGCGCCAGCAGCTTCCGGGGGAGAGGGCCAGATACGCAGTATTTT.

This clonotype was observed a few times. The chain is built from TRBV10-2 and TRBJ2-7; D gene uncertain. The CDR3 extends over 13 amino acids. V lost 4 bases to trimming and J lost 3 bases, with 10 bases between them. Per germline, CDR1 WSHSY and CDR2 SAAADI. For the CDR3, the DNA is TGCGCCAGCAGTGTACCGGGCGACTACGAGCAGTACTTC. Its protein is CASSVPGDYEQYF.

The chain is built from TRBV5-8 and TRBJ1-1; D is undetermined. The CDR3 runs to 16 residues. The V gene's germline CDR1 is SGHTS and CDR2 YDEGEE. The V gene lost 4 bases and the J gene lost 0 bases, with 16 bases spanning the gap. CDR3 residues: CASSADPSDMNTEAFF. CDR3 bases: TGTGCCAGCAGCGCCGACCCTTCTGATATGAACACTGAAGCTTTCTTT. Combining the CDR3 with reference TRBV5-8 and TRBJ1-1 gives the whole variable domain EAGVTQSPTHLIKTRGQQATLRCSPISGHTSVYWYQQALGLGLQFLLWYDEGEERNRGNFPPRFSGRQFPNYSSELNVNALELEDSALYLCASSADPSDMNTEAFFGQGTRLTVV.

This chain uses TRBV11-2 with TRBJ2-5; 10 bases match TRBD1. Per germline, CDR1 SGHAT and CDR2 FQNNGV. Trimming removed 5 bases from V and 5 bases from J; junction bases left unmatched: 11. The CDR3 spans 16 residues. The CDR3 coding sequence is TGTGCCAGCAGCCCCAACTGGGACAGGGGCTATGAGACCCAGTACTTC. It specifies CASSPNWDRGYETQYF.

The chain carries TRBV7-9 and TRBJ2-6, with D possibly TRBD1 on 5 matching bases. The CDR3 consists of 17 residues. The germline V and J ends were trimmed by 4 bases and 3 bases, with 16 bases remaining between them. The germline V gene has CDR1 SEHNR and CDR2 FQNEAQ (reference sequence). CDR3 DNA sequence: TGTGCCAGCAGCTCGACCGACAGCTCGTATGGGGCCAACGTCCTGACTTTC. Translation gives CASSSTDSSYGANVLTF.

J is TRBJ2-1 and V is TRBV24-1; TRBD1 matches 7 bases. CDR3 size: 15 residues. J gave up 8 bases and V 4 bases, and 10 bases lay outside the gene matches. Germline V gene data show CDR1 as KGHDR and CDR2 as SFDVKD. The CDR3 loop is CATSDSDRVRDEQFF. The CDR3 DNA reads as TGTGCCACCAGTGACTCAGACAGGGTAAGGGATGAGCAGTTCTTC.

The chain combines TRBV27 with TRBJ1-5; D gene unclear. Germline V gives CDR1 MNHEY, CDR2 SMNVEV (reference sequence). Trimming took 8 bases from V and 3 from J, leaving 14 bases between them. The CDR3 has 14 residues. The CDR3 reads CASSNPGLNQPQHF. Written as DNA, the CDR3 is TGTGCCAGCTCCAACCCGGGTCTCAATCAGCCCCAGCATTTT.

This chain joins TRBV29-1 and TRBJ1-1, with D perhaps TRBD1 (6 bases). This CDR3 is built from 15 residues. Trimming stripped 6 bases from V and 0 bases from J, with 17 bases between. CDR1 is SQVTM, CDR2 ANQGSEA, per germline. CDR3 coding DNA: TGCAGCGTGGGACCAGAGGGACACTTGAACACTGAAGCTTTCTTT. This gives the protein CSVGPEGHLNTEAFF.

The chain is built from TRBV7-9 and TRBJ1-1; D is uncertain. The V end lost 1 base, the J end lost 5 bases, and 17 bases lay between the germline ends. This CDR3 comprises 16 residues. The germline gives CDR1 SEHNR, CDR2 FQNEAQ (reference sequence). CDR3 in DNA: TGTGCCAGCAGCTTAGAGTGGGTAGAACCCGGGACTGAAGCTTTCTTT. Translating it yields CASSLEWVEPGTEAFF.

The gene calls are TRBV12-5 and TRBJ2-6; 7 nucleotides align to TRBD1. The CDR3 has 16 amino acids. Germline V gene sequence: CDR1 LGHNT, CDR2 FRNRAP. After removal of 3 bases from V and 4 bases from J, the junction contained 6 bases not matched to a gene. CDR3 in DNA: TGTGCTAGTGGTTTTGAGACAGGGACCGGGGCCAACGTCCTGACTTTC. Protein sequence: CASGFETGTGANVLTF.

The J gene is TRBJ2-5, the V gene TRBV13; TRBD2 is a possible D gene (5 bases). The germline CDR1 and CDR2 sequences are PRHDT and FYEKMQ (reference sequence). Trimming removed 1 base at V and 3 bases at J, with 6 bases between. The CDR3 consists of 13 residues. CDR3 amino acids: CASSLAGKETQYF. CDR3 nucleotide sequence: TGTGCCAGCAGCTTAGCGGGAAAAGAGACCCAGTACTTC.

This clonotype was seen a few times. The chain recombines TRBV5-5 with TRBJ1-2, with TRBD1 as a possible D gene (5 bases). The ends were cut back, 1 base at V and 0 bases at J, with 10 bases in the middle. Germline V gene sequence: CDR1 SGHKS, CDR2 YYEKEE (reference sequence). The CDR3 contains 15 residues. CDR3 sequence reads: CASSLFSGPNYGYTF. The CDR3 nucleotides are TGTGCCAGCAGCTTGTTTTCGGGACCTAACTATGGCTACACCTTC.

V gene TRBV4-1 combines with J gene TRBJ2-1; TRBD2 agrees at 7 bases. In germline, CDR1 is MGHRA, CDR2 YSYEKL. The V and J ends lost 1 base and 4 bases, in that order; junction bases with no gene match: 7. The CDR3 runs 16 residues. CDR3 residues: CASSQAPSGAYNEQFF. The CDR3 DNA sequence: TGCGCCAGCAGCCAAGCACCCAGCGGGGCGTACAATGAGCAGTTCTTC.

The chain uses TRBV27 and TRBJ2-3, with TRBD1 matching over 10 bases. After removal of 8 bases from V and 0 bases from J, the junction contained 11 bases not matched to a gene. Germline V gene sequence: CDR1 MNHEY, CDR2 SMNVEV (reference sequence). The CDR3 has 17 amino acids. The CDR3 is CASVPGQGIPSTDTQYF. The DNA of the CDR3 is TGTGCCAGCGTCCCGGGACAGGGGATACCTAGCACAGATACGCAGTATTTT.

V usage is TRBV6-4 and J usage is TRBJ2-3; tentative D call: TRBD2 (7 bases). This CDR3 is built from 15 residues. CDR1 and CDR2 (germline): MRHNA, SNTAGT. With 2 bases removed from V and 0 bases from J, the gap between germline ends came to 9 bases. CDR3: CASSDTGGSTDTQYF. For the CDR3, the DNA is TGTGCCAGCAGTGACACGGGGGGCAGCACAGATACGCAGTATTTT.